This is a list of T cell receptor beta chains from one sample in a study of cytomegalovirus exposure and HLA in healthy donors. Assay: immunoSEQ multiplex PCR; the TCRdb copy retains only in-frame clones and omits some. The data contain 150,000 to 200,000 clones, roughly 84% of them singletons. The sequencing sample was made of PBMCs. The receptors derive from a man younger than 30 in good health and CMV-seropositive. The CDR3 runs from the conserved cysteine through the conserved F or W. D genes are given only for firm matches. Clone size is given for some rows only: seen once, a few or many times, or a class if the clone is expanded.

d_call: NA
j_call: TRBJ1-2
v_call: TRBV27
clone_size: NA
cdr3_nt: TGTGCCAGCAGTTTTTCGGCAGGAACCTATGGCTACACCTTC
cdr3_aa: CASSFSAGTYGYTF

d_call: TRBD1
j_call: TRBJ2-2
v_call: TRBV2
clone_size: NA
cdr3_nt: TGTGCCAGCAAAAAAATAGGGACAGCCACCGGGGAGCTGTTTTTT
cdr3_aa: CASKKIGTATGELFF

d_call: TRBD2
j_call: TRBJ2-7
v_call: TRBV4-3
clone_size: NA
cdr3_nt: TGCGCCAGCAGCCGGGGACTAGCGGGAGCCTACGAGCAGTACTTC
cdr3_aa: CASSRGLAGAYEQYF

d_call: NA
j_call: TRBJ2-2
v_call: TRBV6-1
clone_size: NA
cdr3_nt: TGTGCCAGCAGTGGAAAGGGGGACACCGGGGAGCTGTTTTTT
cdr3_aa: CASSGKGDTGELFF

d_call: TRBD2
j_call: TRBJ2-7
v_call: TRBV7-2
clone_size: NA
cdr3_nt: TGTGCCAGTTGCGGGAGGGCCGGACGGGAGCAGTACTTC
cdr3_aa: CASCGRAGREQYF

d_call: TRBD2
j_call: TRBJ2-7
v_call: TRBV7-6
clone_size: NA
cdr3_nt: TGTGCCAGCAGCTTGGCTAGCGGGAGGAGCTACGAGCAGTACTTC
cdr3_aa: CASSLASGRSYEQYF

d_call: NA
j_call: TRBJ1-5
v_call: TRBV28
clone_size: NA
cdr3_nt: TGTGCCAGCAGCCCAGGAAGTCAGCCCCAGCATTTT
cdr3_aa: CASSPGSQPQHF

d_call: TRBD1
j_call: TRBJ2-1
v_call: TRBV6-4
clone_size: NA
cdr3_nt: TGTGCCAGCAGTGATGAAACAGGGGCCTACAATGAGCAGTTCTTC
cdr3_aa: CASSDETGAYNEQFF

d_call: TRBD1
j_call: TRBJ1-2
v_call: TRBV6-5
clone_size: NA
cdr3_nt: TGTGCCAGCAGAATGACTACAGGGGATGGCTACACCTTC
cdr3_aa: CASRMTTGDGYTF

d_call: TRBD1
j_call: TRBJ1-1
v_call: TRBV9
clone_size: NA
cdr3_nt: TGTGCCAGCAGCCCCGGAAGGACAGGGGCCCTCACTGAAGCTTTCTTT
cdr3_aa: CASSPGRTGALTEAFF

d_call: TRBD2
j_call: TRBJ2-7
v_call: TRBV9
clone_size: NA
cdr3_nt: TGTGCCAGCGGCGGGAGCCGTAACGAGCAGTACTTC
cdr3_aa: CASGGSRNEQYF

d_call: NA
j_call: TRBJ1-2
v_call: TRBV6-6
clone_size: NA
cdr3_nt: TGTGCCAGCCACCGCGAGGGCTATGGCTACACCTTC
cdr3_aa: CASHREGYGYTF

d_call: TRBD1
j_call: TRBJ2-7
v_call: TRBV10-3
clone_size: NA
cdr3_nt: TGTGCCATCACCCCCGGACAGGGGGCGGACGACGAGCAGTACTTC
cdr3_aa: CAITPGQGADDEQYF

d_call: NA
j_call: TRBJ2-7
v_call: TRBV5-1
clone_size: few
cdr3_nt: TGCGCCAGCAGCAACCAGGGGAACGAGCAGTACTTC
cdr3_aa: CASSNQGNEQYF

d_call: TRBD1
j_call: TRBJ2-3
v_call: TRBV6-6
clone_size: NA
cdr3_nt: TGTGCCAGCAAGCCGGGACAGGGGTCAGATACGCAGTATTTT
cdr3_aa: CASKPGQGSDTQYF

d_call: NA
j_call: TRBJ2-3
v_call: TRBV6-1
clone_size: NA
cdr3_nt: TGTGCCAGCAGTGACAGGGGGGTCCTACTGACAGATACGCAGTATTTT
cdr3_aa: CASSDRGVLLTDTQYF

d_call: TRBD2
j_call: TRBJ2-7
v_call: TRBV11-2
clone_size: NA
cdr3_nt: TGTGCCAGCAGCTCGGGACTAGCGGGAGGGCAGTACTTC
cdr3_aa: CASSSGLAGGQYF

d_call: TRBD1
j_call: TRBJ1-2
v_call: TRBV5-4
clone_size: NA
cdr3_nt: TGTGCCAGCAGCTATCAGGGGGCCAACTATGGCTACACCTTC
cdr3_aa: CASSYQGANYGYTF

d_call: TRBD2
j_call: TRBJ2-5
v_call: TRBV4-2
clone_size: NA
cdr3_nt: TGTGCCAGCAGCCAAGCCTCTTCGGGACTAGCGGGACAAGAGACCCAGTACTTC
cdr3_aa: CASSQASSGLAGQETQYF

d_call: NA
j_call: TRBJ2-3
v_call: TRBV28
clone_size: NA
cdr3_nt: TGTGCCAGCAGTTTACGGGGAGTTGGGGCAGATACGCAGTATTTT
cdr3_aa: CASSLRGVGADTQYF

d_call: NA
j_call: TRBJ2-5
v_call: TRBV4-1
clone_size: NA
cdr3_nt: TGCGCCAGCAGCCCGGCGGGGTGGGAGACCCAGTACTTC
cdr3_aa: CASSPAGWETQYF

d_call: TRBD1
j_call: TRBJ2-7
v_call: TRBV7-2
clone_size: NA
cdr3_nt: TGTGCCAGCAGCTCCCGGCCCGGACAGGGGAGCGAGCAGTACTTC
cdr3_aa: CASSSRPGQGSEQYF

d_call: TRBD2
j_call: TRBJ2-5
v_call: TRBV28
clone_size: many
cdr3_nt: TGTGCCAGCAGTTGGCTAGCGGGAGGGCTGGAGACCCAGTACTTC
cdr3_aa: CASSWLAGGLETQYF

d_call: NA
j_call: TRBJ1-5
v_call: TRBV19
clone_size: NA
cdr3_nt: TGTGCCGGTGGGTTACCGTCGGGGCCCCAGCATTTT
cdr3_aa: CAGGLPSGPQHF

d_call: TRBD2
j_call: TRBJ2-1
v_call: TRBV6-5
clone_size: few
cdr3_nt: TGTGCCAGCAGCCGACTAGCCGAGCAGTTCTTC
cdr3_aa: CASSRLAEQFF

d_call: NA
j_call: TRBJ1-2
v_call: TRBV10-3
clone_size: NA
cdr3_nt: TGTGCCATCAGTGAGCCACAGGGCACCGATAACTATGGCTACACCTTC
cdr3_aa: CAISEPQGTDNYGYTF

d_call: TRBD1
j_call: TRBJ2-2
v_call: TRBV19
clone_size: NA
cdr3_nt: TGTGCCAGCGGAGGGGACAGGGTACGGACCGGGGAGCTGTTTTTT
cdr3_aa: CASGGDRVRTGELFF

d_call: TRBD2
j_call: TRBJ2-1
v_call: TRBV4-2
clone_size: once
cdr3_nt: TGTGCCAGCAGCCATGGTCTAGCGGGAGATCCCAATGAGCAGTTCTTC
cdr3_aa: CASSHGLAGDPNEQFF

d_call: NA
j_call: TRBJ1-2
v_call: TRBV27
clone_size: NA
cdr3_nt: TGTGCCAGCAGTTTAAAGGCAGGAATTAACTATGGCTACACCTTC
cdr3_aa: CASSLKAGINYGYTF

d_call: TRBD1
j_call: TRBJ1-5
v_call: TRBV5-4
clone_size: NA
cdr3_nt: TGTGCCAGCAGCTCACAGGGGGGGCCTGAGCCCCAGCATTTT
cdr3_aa: CASSSQGGPEPQHF

d_call: NA
j_call: TRBJ2-3
v_call: TRBV28
clone_size: NA
cdr3_nt: TGTGCCAGCAGTCCCGAGACAGCAGATACGCAGTATTTT
cdr3_aa: CASSPETADTQYF

d_call: TRBD2
j_call: TRBJ2-7
v_call: TRBV5-1
clone_size: NA
cdr3_nt: TGCGCCAGCAGCTTCAGCGGGGAAGAGCAGTACTTC
cdr3_aa: CASSFSGEEQYF

d_call: TRBD1
j_call: TRBJ1-2
v_call: TRBV7-9
clone_size: NA
cdr3_nt: TGTGCCAGCAGCACAGGGGGCTGGGGTGGCTACACCTTC
cdr3_aa: CASSTGGWGGYTF

d_call: TRBD1
j_call: TRBJ2-2
v_call: TRBV5-4
clone_size: NA
cdr3_nt: TGTGCCAGCAGACTCGGACAGGGGTGTTTT
cdr3_aa: CASRLGQGCF

d_call: NA
j_call: TRBJ2-7
v_call: TRBV29-1
clone_size: once
cdr3_nt: TGCAGCGTCGGCACGAATAGCGGCCTTGCCTACGAGCAGTACTTC
cdr3_aa: CSVGTNSGLAYEQYF

d_call: TRBD2
j_call: TRBJ2-1
v_call: TRBV9
clone_size: NA
cdr3_nt: TGTGCCAGCAGCCACCCACTGGGACTAGCGAGGAATGAGCAGTTCTTC
cdr3_aa: CASSHPLGLARNEQFF

d_call: NA
j_call: TRBJ2-7
v_call: TRBV30
clone_size: once
cdr3_nt: TGTGCCTGGAGTGAGCTAGCGAACTACGAGCAGTACTTC
cdr3_aa: CAWSELANYEQYF

d_call: TRBD1
j_call: TRBJ2-7
v_call: TRBV5-6
clone_size: few
cdr3_nt: TGTGCCAGCAGCGGAGGGACAGGGACCCACTTC
cdr3_aa: CASSGGTGTHF

d_call: TRBD2
j_call: TRBJ2-7
v_call: TRBV5-1
clone_size: NA
cdr3_nt: TGCGCCAGCAGCTTGCAACCAACTACGGGGGGAGACTGGTCCTACGAGCAGTACTTC
cdr3_aa: CASSLQPTTGGDWSYEQYF

d_call: NA
j_call: TRBJ1-2
v_call: TRBV4-1
clone_size: NA
cdr3_nt: TGCGCCAGCAGCCAAGGGCCGGTCCAGCCTTCAGGGGGCTACACCTTC
cdr3_aa: CASSQGPVQPSGGYTF

d_call: NA
j_call: TRBJ1-2
v_call: TRBV19
clone_size: NA
cdr3_nt: TGTGCCAGTAGTATCGGTCCAGGCATCCGTGGCTACACCTTC
cdr3_aa: CASSIGPGIRGYTF